This T cell receptor beta chain was captured in a study of blood T cells in healthy people across ages. Whole-study context: Per every two T cells, about one barcoded beta molecule was captured by template switching. Study observations and caveats: Both naive CD4+ cell counts and diversity were greater in long-lived donors than in aged donors.

Then a second PCR, running about 7 to 11 cycles, was carried out with a sample-barcoded 5' primer and a J-beta primer mix. Every sample produced at least 2.5 million CDR3-containing paired-end reads. TCRdb fed the 5' RACE reads into MiXCR, producing one record per CDR3 protein. The sample contains about 1.6 million distinct CDR3 sequences, around 35% of which appear only once. This clonotype was found a few times. Its antigen is unknown. A minimum of 6 micrograms of total RNA was extracted per sample. This receptor was identified in a woman aged 25 to 39 in good health. Sequenced sample: blood.

The CDR3 DNA reads TGCAGTGCTAGAGATCAGGTTACAGAGACCCAGTACTTC. This translates into CSARDQVTETQYF. The J gene is TRBJ2-5, the V gene TRBV20-1, with D uncertain. Germline CDR1 is DFQATT and CDR2 is SNEGSKA (reference sequence). The V end was cut by 0 bases, the J end by 4 bases, with 9 bases between. The CDR3 is 13 residues long.